This section outlines one T cell receptor (beta chain) sequence together with its context. Here immunoSEQ multiplex PCR was the method, and the copy in TCRdb shows in-frame clones only, minus some. The table lists roughly 140,000 clones, about 85% of them singletons, with about 2.5% in the top ten. This entry belongs to a study of blood T cell repertoires in COVID-19. The overall study: Samples taken during acute and convalescent COVID-19 were collected in the United States, Italy and Spain. T cells, B-cell-depleted T cells, or PBMCs supplied cDNA or gDNA.

J was trimmed by 3 bases and V by 2 bases; bases with no gene match: 3. Per germline, CDR1 SGHAT and CDR2 FQNNGV. CDR3 size: 14 residues. The sequencing input was peripheral blood. This receptor was obtained from a woman in her 70s with acute or convalescent COVID-19. The chain uses TRBV11-2 and TRBJ2-7, with TRBD2 matching 8 bases. CDR3 region: CASSLITSGYEQYF. The CDR3 nucleotides are TGTGCCAGCAGCTTAATCACTAGCGGCTACGAGCAGTACTTC. Supplemented by reference TRBV11-2 and TRBJ2-7, the full variable domain reads EAGVAQSPRYKIIEKRQSVAFWCNPISGHATLYWYQQILGQGPKLLIQFQNNGVVDDSQLPKDRFSAERLKGVDSTLKIQPAKLEDSAVYLCASSLITSGYEQYFGPGTRLTVT.